This T cell receptor beta chain was documented in a study of T-cell memory formation after mild COVID-19. Study as a whole: Clustering of TCRs was largely donor specific.

Study-level points and caveats: The authors did not confirm SARS-CoV-2 specificity of second-wave clones peaking day 37.

TCRdb re-called the 5' RACE reads through MiXCR, storing one row per CDR3 protein. The table shows some 190,000 distinct CDR3 sequences, with 16% occurring only once. Of note for this clonotype: Its specificity is not known.

CDR1 and CDR2 (germline): SQVTM, ANQGSEA. Trimming took 5 bases from V and 8 from J, leaving 22 bases between them. This CDR3 has 15 residues. The receptor was derived from an adult woman who had mild COVID-19 (a few samples of this study predate the infection). Cell type and time point are not known. Sequencing input: PBMCs or a T cell subset sorted from them (not recorded which). The chain carries TRBV29-1 and TRBJ2-1, with TRBD1 as a possible D gene (7 bases). CDR3 sequence reads: CSVSSWAGGSDEQFF. The DNA for the CDR3 is TGCAGCGTTTCCTCGTGGGCAGGGGGGAGTGATGAGCAGTTCTTC.